One and the same sample provided the 4 T cell receptor beta chains below, sequenced in a study of T-cell reconstitution after alpha-beta-depleted transplantation in children. It was with unique molecular identifiers that the TCRbeta library was prepared. TCRdb ran MiXCR on the PCR reads and lists one entry per CDR3 protein. The sample lists a few hundred thousand distinct CDR3 sequences, approximately 12% occurring once. The source material was PBMCs, mostly from graft donor cells, sampled 360 days after TCRalphabeta/CD19-depleted stem cell transplant. All receptors come from a male patient under 18 who had a stem cell transplant for acute myeloid leukemia, so the T cells may come from the graft donor.

The genes are TRBV30 and TRBJ2-1; 15 bases map to TRBD2. Trimming removed 2 bases from V and 6 bases from J; junction bases left unmatched: 2. This CDR3 spans 15 amino acids. The germline CDR1 and CDR2 sequences are GTSNPN and SVGIG (reference sequence). The CDR3 reads CAWSKGLAGGNEQFF. CDR3 nucleotides: TGTGCCTGGAGTAAGGGACTAGCGGGAGGCAATGAGCAGTTCTTC.

At least ten counts were recorded for this clonotype. Here the CDR3 reads CASSYSRTFTYEQYF. CDR3 DNA: TGTGCCAGCAGTTACTCAAGGACTTTTACCTACGAGCAGTACTTC. The chain uses TRBV6-2 or TRBV6-3 and TRBJ2-7; D is possibly TRBD2 (5 bases). V was pared by 0 bases and J by 2 bases, with 11 bases between. The germline V gene encodes CDR1 MNHEY and CDR2 SVGEGT. The CDR3 sequence is 15 residues long.

This sequence joins TRBV2 and TRBJ1-3; D not certain. CDR1 and CDR2 from the germline V gene are SNHLY and FYNNEI. Trimming left V 6 bases short and J 0 bases short, with 9 bases between. This CDR3 contains 14 residues. The CDR3 DNA is TGTGCCAGCAGGGAACCTAGCTCTGGAAACACCATATATTTT. Amino acid sequence: CASREPSSGNTIYF.

This clonotype was observed at least ten times. Here the CDR3 DNA reads TGTGCCAGCAGCTCACTAGCGGGAGGTGGGGAGCAGTACTTC. Protein sequence: CASSSLAGGGEQYF. This chain connects TRBV27 to TRBJ2-7; the match to TRBD2 covers 12 bases. The length of the CDR3 is 14 residues. Germline lookup yields CDR1 MNHEY and CDR2 SMNVEV (reference sequence). The J segment lost 7 bases and the V segment lost 6 bases, leaving 7 bases of the junction unmatched.